The rows below give T cell receptor beta chains drawn from one sample of a study of T cells after yellow fever vaccination. TCRdb itself ran the 5' RACE reads through MiXCR, one entry per CDR3 protein. The data contain 450,000 to 600,000 distinct CDR3 sequences, around a sixth of them singletons. The sequenced sample was PBMCs, obtained around 5 days after the first yellow fever vaccination. These receptors came from a young man who received the YFV17D yellow fever vaccine. CDR3s include the opening cysteine and the closing phenylalanine or tryptophan. Fields, in order: J gene, D gene, clone size, V gene, CDR3 DNA, CDR3 protein. D genes are given only for firm matches. A row's size may be missing; if present it is once, few, many or a size class.

TRBJ2-7 | . | . | TRBV7-9 | TGTGCCAGCAGACGCGGGCAGGGACCCTACGAGCAGTACTTC | CASRRGQGPYEQYF
TRBJ1-5 | . | . | TRBV20-1 | TGCAGTGCTAGGAGTATGACAGGCACTTTTTCGCCCCAGCATTTT | CSARSMTGTFSPQHF
TRBJ2-1 | TRBD2 | many | TRBV20-1 | TGCAGTGCACAGACGGCGAGCGGGGGGTCCAATGAGCAGTTCTTC | CSAQTASGGSNEQFF
TRBJ1-5 | TRBD1 | . | TRBV11-2 | TGTGCCAGCAGCGAAAACACACCGGGACAGGGCTGCTTGAATCAGCCCCAGCATTTT | CASSENTPGQGCLNQPQHF
TRBJ2-3 | TRBD2 | few | TRBV6-1 | TGTGCCAGCAGCTGGACCGGGACTAGCGGGCATCCGGACACAGATACGCAGTATTTT | CASSWTGTSGHPDTDTQYF
TRBJ2-1 | . | few | TRBV7-8 | TGTGCCAGCAGCTTAGCGTATGGCGAGCAGTTCTTC | CASSLAYGEQFF
TRBJ1-5 | . | few | TRBV20-1 | TGCAGTGCTAGAGATCAGGGGCGCGGACAGCCCCAGCATTTT | CSARDQGRGQPQHF
TRBJ2-3 | TRBD2 | . | TRBV7-8 | TGTGCCAGCAGCTTAAGCGGGGGGATGTTTGGCACAGATACGCAGTATTTT | CASSLSGGMFGTDTQYF
TRBJ2-5 | . | . | TRBV3-1 | TGTGCCAGCGGCTTCCCCACAGAGGGAGAGACCCAGTACTTC | CASGFPTEGETQYF
TRBJ2-2 | . | few | TRBV5-1 | TGCGCCAGCAGCCCATTGGGCCTGGCGGGTACCGCCACCGGGGAGCTGTTTTTT | CASSPLGLAGTATGELFF
TRBJ2-3 | TRBD2 | few | TRBV4-2 | TGTGCCAGCAGCCCCGGACTAGGGAGAGCAGATACGCAGTATTTT | CASSPGLGRADTQYF
TRBJ1-6 | TRBD1 | few | TRBV7-9 | TGTGCCAGCAGTTCAGGGGGCCTGGGGAATTCACCCCTCCACTTT | CASSSGGLGNSPLHF
TRBJ2-5 | TRBD2 | . | TRBV3-1 | TGTGCCAGCAGCCAAGCCTTGGCTAGCGGGGGCGGAATGGCAGAGACCCAGTACTTC | CASSQALASGGGMAETQYF
TRBJ1-3 | TRBD1 | . | TRBV9 | TGTGCCAGCAGCGTTGGTGGGGACCGGGACAGAGCTGGAAACACCATATATTTT | CASSVGGDRDRAGNTIYF
TRBJ2-5 | . | . | TRBV15 | TGTGCCACCAGCAGATTCGACGGTCAAGAGACCCAGTACTTC | CATSRFDGQETQYF
TRBJ2-2 | TRBD1 | . | TRBV7-3 | TGTGCCAGCGGAACAGGGGGCACCGGGGAGCTGTTTTTT | CASGTGGTGELFF
TRBJ2-3 | . | . | TRBV10-3 | TGTGCCAGCCGGGGGAAGATGGGGGGCCCAGATACGCAGTATTTT | CASRGKMGGPDTQYF
TRBJ1-1 | . | . | TRBV7-8 | TGTGCCAGCAGCTTCGGAGGGACCTACATGAACACTGAAGCTTTCTTT | CASSFGGTYMNTEAFF
TRBJ2-7 | . | many | TRBV12-3/TRBV12-4 | TGTGCCAGCAGTTATGAGAGTGACGAGCAGTACTTC | CASSYESDEQYF
TRBJ1-4 | . | many | TRBV5-1 | TGCGCCAGCAGCTTGGGGCTCCGGGACGCTAATGAAAAACTGTTTTTT | CASSLGLRDANEKLFF
TRBJ2-3 | . | few | TRBV5-1 | TGCGCCAGCAGCGATAACAGGGTTGATACGCAGTATTTT | CASSDNRVDTQYF
TRBJ1-2 | . | . | TRBV2 | TGTGCCAGCACGGATGGGAGAGGGAACTATGGCTACACCTTC | CASTDGRGNYGYTF
TRBJ1-5 | . | . | TRBV7-9 | TGTGCCAGCAGCTGGGGGGGGCAGCCCCAGCATTTT | CASSWGGQPQHF
TRBJ2-5 | TRBD2 | . | TRBV6-2/TRBV6-3 | TGTGCCAGCAGTTACTCCGCGGGGGGGCATTCGACCCAGTACTTC | CASSYSAGGHSTQYF
TRBJ2-3 | . | few | TRBV6-5 | TGTGCCAGCAGTTCCCTAAGAGGGGGGGCTCCAGATACGCAGTATTTT | CASSSLRGGAPDTQYF
TRBJ2-5 | . | . | TRBV7-9 | TGTGCCAGCAGCCCGATAACTAGTCAGATGGAGACCCAGTACTTC | CASSPITSQMETQYF
TRBJ1-5 | . | few | TRBV20-1 | TGCAGTGCCTGGGGGGGTCGAGGTCAGCCCCAGCATTTT | CSAWGGRGQPQHF
TRBJ2-2 | . | . | TRBV18 | TGTGCCAGCTCACCACCCGGACAGACCCCGAACACCGGGGAGCTGTTTTTT | CASSPPGQTPNTGELFF
TRBJ1-1 | . | few | TRBV9 | TGTGCCAGCAGCGTAGAGGGTGATATGAACACTGAAGCTTTCTTT | CASSVEGDMNTEAFF
TRBJ2-3 | . | . | TRBV9 | TGTGCCAGCAGCGTAGGTGGGGGGGATACGCAGTATTTT | CASSVGGGDTQYF
TRBJ2-3 | . | . | TRBV18 | TGTGCCAGCTCACCACGGTTTACGGGACTCACAGATACGCAGTATTTT | CASSPRFTGLTDTQYF
TRBJ2-2 | TRBD1 | few | TRBV4-2 | TGTGCCAGCAGCCAACCGGGACAGGACCCGTGGGAGCTGTTTTTT | CASSQPGQDPWELFF
TRBJ1-6 | TRBD1 | . | TRBV5-1 | TGCGCCAGCAACCCCACCGGGACAGACAATTCACCCCTCCACTTT | CASNPTGTDNSPLHF
TRBJ2-3 | . | . | TRBV7-9 | TGTGCCAGCAGCTCGAACAGCAGGGGGGTGGTCACAGATACGCAGTATTTT | CASSSNSRGVVTDTQYF
TRBJ1-4 | . | few | TRBV5-1 | TGCGCCAGCAGCTGGACAGCTAATGAAAAACTGTTTTTT | CASSWTANEKLFF
TRBJ2-1 | TRBD1 | . | TRBV2 | TGTGCCAGCAGTCGGGACAGGGGATTCTCCTACAATGAGCAGTTCTTC | CASSRDRGFSYNEQFF
TRBJ2-3 | . | few | TRBV2 | TGTGCCAGTACTAGGAGCACAGATACGCAGTATTTT | CASTRSTDTQYF
TRBJ2-3 | TRBD1 | . | TRBV4-3 | TGCGCCAGCAGCCTTGACAGGGGGCTCGGCACAGATACGCAGTATTTT | CASSLDRGLGTDTQYF